This T cell receptor (beta chain) was recorded in a study of spatial heterogeneity in lung cancer. MiXCR, run by TCRdb on the 5' RACE reads, gives a single entry per CDR3 protein. The sample records 110,000 or so distinct CDR3 sequences, 10% to 12% being singletons. This clonotype was seen a handful of times. The junction had 9 bases not matched to a gene; V was cut back by 5 bases and J by 5 bases. Germline V gene data show CDR1 as LNHDA and CDR2 as SQIVND (reference sequence). The CDR3 is 15 residues long. The time point denotes: blood at routine non-recurrence follow-up after resection. The origin of this receptor is a female donor with early-stage non-small cell lung cancer. This chain links TRBV19 with TRBJ1-5; TRBD1 matches 7 bases. Here the sequenced sample was PBMCs, taken at follow-up. This chain's CDR3 is CASSLADRTHQPQHF. DNA for the CDR3: TGTGCCAGTAGTCTCGCGGACAGGACCCATCAGCCCCAGCATTTT.